The rows below give T cell receptor beta chains drawn from one sample of a study of T cell responses to AZD1222 COVID-19 vaccine. Profiled with immunoSEQ multiplex PCR; TCRdb holds only in-frame clones, not every one. Of about 110,000 clones in the sample, approximately 94% are singletons; the top ten hold 2.5% to 3.5%. This sample comprised peripheral blood, obtained 28 days after the second AZD1222 dose. The receptors stem from an adult who received the AZD1222 COVID-19 vaccine. Each CDR3 is given with its conserved first and last residue. A D gene is named only where the DNA matches it firmly. Clone size is given for some rows only: seen once, a few or many times, or a class if the clone is expanded.

v_call	clone_size	j_call	d_call	cdr3_aa	cdr3_nt
TRBV6-5	.	TRBJ1-5	.	CASSRQGYSNQPQHF	TGTGCCAGCAGCCGGCAGGGGTATAGCAATCAGCCCCAGCATTTT
TRBV14	.	TRBJ2-7	TRBD2	CASSQVPSGRKYEQYF	TGTGCCAGCAGCCAAGTGCCTAGCGGGAGAAAGTACGAGCAGTACTTC
TRBV7-9	.	TRBJ1-5	.	CASSTRDSNQPQHF	TGTGCCAGCAGCACCCGGGACAGCAATCAGCCCCAGCATTTT
TRBV7-8	.	TRBJ1-4	.	CASGTGLGKEKLFF	TGTGCCAGCGGAACAGGGCTCGGGAAAGAAAAACTGTTTTTT
TRBV5-4	.	TRBJ1-4	.	CASSLDSGEKLFF	TGTGCCAGCAGCTTGGATTCCGGTGAAAAACTGTTTTTT
TRBV6-5	.	TRBJ1-5	.	CASRKMASNQPQHF	TGTGCCAGCAGAAAAATGGCTAGCAATCAGCCCCAGCATTTT
TRBV5-1	once	TRBJ1-1	TRBD1	CASSQIRDSEAFF	TGCGCCAGCAGCCAAATCCGGGACAGTGAAGCTTTCTTT
TRBV5-1	.	TRBJ1-1	.	CASSSEMGRRSGTEAFF	TGCGCCAGCAGCAGTGAAATGGGGCGTAGGAGTGGGACTGAAGCTTTCTTT
TRBV27	once	TRBJ2-3	.	CASSSVTDTQYF	TGTGCCAGCAGTTCCGTCACAGATACGCAGTATTTT
TRBV5-6	.	TRBJ1-2	.	CASSLVASQANGYTF	TGTGCCAGCAGCTTGGTAGCATCCCAGGCAAATGGCTACACCTTC
TRBV7-9	.	TRBJ1-2	.	CASSLGQEDYGYTF	TGTGCCAGCAGCTTAGGACAGGAAGACTATGGCTACACCTTC
TRBV2	.	TRBJ2-7	TRBD2	CASRPGTSSYEQYF	TGTGCCAGCAGGCCCGGGACTAGCTCCTACGAGCAGTACTTC
TRBV7-9	.	TRBJ1-2	TRBD1	CASSSPTSFQGANGGYTF	TGTGCCAGCAGCTCGCCCACAAGCTTTCAGGGGGCTAATGGTGGCTACACCTTC